Listed below are T cell receptor beta chains from one sample, sequenced in a study of blood T cell repertoires in COVID-19. TCRdb's copy holds only in-frame clones and misses some; the assay was immunoSEQ multiplex PCR. The sample has some 180,000 clones, more than 80% seen once; the top ten hold 6.5% to 10%. The sample consisted of peripheral blood. These receptor sequences come from a woman aged 60-75 years with acute or convalescent COVID-19. Both conserved end residues are part of each CDR3. The order of the fields is J gene, V gene, clone size, D gene, CDR3 protein, CDR3 DNA. D genes are given only for firm matches. Expanded clones get a size class; other rows say once, few or many, or leave the size out.

>TRBJ2-2|TRBV10-1|.|TRBD2
CASSGRGTSGTGELFF
TGCGCCAGCAGTGGGAGGGGGACTAGCGGCACCGGGGAGCTGTTTTTT
>TRBJ1-6|TRBV5-8|.|.
CASSTGTTNYNSPLHF
TGTGCCAGCAGCACCGGGACAACCAACTATAATTCACCCCTCCACTTT
>TRBJ2-5|TRBV5-1|.|.
CASSLFQGPETQYF
TGCGCCAGCAGCCTCTTCCAGGGTCCGGAGACCCAGTACTTC
>TRBJ1-5|TRBV6-1|.|.
CASSEQTLENQPQHF
TGTGCCAGCAGTGAACAGACTTTAGAAAATCAGCCCCAGCATTTT
>TRBJ2-1|TRBV7-7|.|.
CASSLSGIANEQFF
TGTGCTAGCAGCTTATCCGGGATCGCCAATGAGCAGTTCTTC
>TRBJ1-6|TRBV6-5|.|.
CATKGFNNSPLHF
TGTGCCACCAAGGGGTTTAATAATTCACCCCTCCACTTT
>TRBJ1-1|TRBV3-1/TRBV3-2|.|.
CASSQRGGGDTEAFF
TGTGCCAGCAGCCAGAGGGGGGGCGGGGACACTGAAGCTTTCTTT
>TRBJ1-2|TRBV10-2|.|TRBD1
CASSEPGQNYGYTF
TGCGCCAGCAGTGAACCGGGACAGAACTATGGCTACACCTTC
>TRBJ1-1|TRBV5-1|.|.
CASSFRSMNTEAFF
TGCGCCAGCAGCTTTCGGAGCATGAACACTGAAGCTTTCTTT
>TRBJ2-1|TRBV9|.|TRBD2
CASSVGTSTLEEQFF
TGTGCCAGCAGCGTAGGGACTAGTACCCTTGAGGAGCAGTTCTTC
>TRBJ1-5|TRBV27|.|.
CASSLSADQPQHF
TGTGCCAGCAGTTTATCGGCCGATCAGCCCCAGCATTTT
>TRBJ2-1|TRBV5-1|.|TRBD2
CASSFEVTRTRTGGPYNEQFF
TGCGCCAGCAGCTTCGAGGTAACACGGACTAGGACGGGAGGACCTTACAATGAGCAGTTCTTC
>TRBJ1-3|TRBV5-1|once|TRBD1
CASSLETGSGNTIYF
TGCGCCAGCAGCTTGGAGACAGGGTCTGGAAACACCATATATTTT
>TRBJ1-4|TRBV4-1|.|.
CASSQVGLPEKLFF
TGCGCCAGCAGCCAAGTAGGACTGCCCGAAAAACTGTTTTTT
>TRBJ1-1|TRBV18|.|TRBD1
CASSTNRGEEAFF
TGTGCCAGCTCAACGAACAGGGGAGAGGAAGCTTTCTTT
>TRBJ2-1|TRBV3-1/TRBV3-2|.|.
CASSPTVGEQFF
TGTGCCAGCAGTCCTACCGTTGGTGAGCAGTTCTTC
>TRBJ1-6|TRBV5-1|once|.
CASSLDRAVGSPLHF
TGCGCCAGCAGCTTGGACAGGGCAGTTGGGTCACCCCTCCACTTT
>TRBJ2-7|TRBV3-1/TRBV3-2|.|.
CASSQGYREQYF
TGTGCCAGCAGCCAAGGCTACCGGGAGCAGTACTTC
>TRBJ2-1|TRBV19|.|TRBD2
CASSIRSSGSAFNEQFF
TGTGCCAGTAGTATCAGATCTAGCGGGAGCGCCTTCAATGAGCAGTTCTTC
>TRBJ2-7|TRBV11-2|.|.
CASSPPAQYEQYF
TGTGCCAGCAGCCCCCCCGCCCAGTACGAGCAGTACTTC
>TRBJ2-5|TRBV11-3|.|.
CASSSQYQETQYF
TGTGCCAGCAGCTCCCAGTATCAAGAGACCCAGTACTTC
>TRBJ2-2|TRBV2|.|.
CASKKDSAANTGELFF
TGTGCCAGCAAGAAGGACAGCGCGGCGAACACCGGGGAGCTGTTTTTT
>TRBJ1-1|TRBV12-3/TRBV12-4|.|.
CASSSGWWAFF
TGTGCCAGCAGTTCAGGGTGGTGGGCTTTCTTT
>TRBJ2-1|TRBV6-5|.|TRBD2
CASSYSMASGTQFF
TGTGCCAGCAGTTACTCGATGGCTAGCGGGACGCAGTTCTTC
>TRBJ1-1|TRBV2|.|TRBD1
CASRTGNTEAFF
TGTGCCAGCCGGACAGGGAACACTGAAGCTTTCTTT
>TRBJ1-1|TRBV5-1|.|.
CASKKLDSLRPEAFF
TGCGCCAGCAAGAAATTGGACAGTCTTCGCCCCGAAGCTTTCTTT
>TRBJ2-2|TRBV30|.|.
CAWKLLGGNTGELFF
TGTGCCTGGAAACTCCTGGGGGGGAACACCGGGGAGCTGTTTTTT
>TRBJ1-4|TRBV18|.|.
CASSPPQASNEKLFF
TGTGCCAGCTCACCACCGCAGGCGAGTAATGAAAAACTGTTTTTT
>TRBJ2-3|TRBV28|.|.
CASSLQWELPDTQYF
TGTGCCAGCAGTTTGCAATGGGAGCTCCCCGATACGCAGTATTTT
>TRBJ1-2|TRBV7-8|.|TRBD1
CASSDRELDGYTF
TGTGCCAGCAGCGACAGGGAGCTCGATGGCTACACCTTC
>TRBJ1-1|TRBV2|.|TRBD1
CASSDIDRGGTEAFF
TGTGCCAGCAGTGATATAGACAGGGGAGGGACTGAAGCTTTCTTT
>TRBJ2-5|TRBV4-2|.|TRBD2
CASSQVSYPGLAEETQYF
TGTGCCAGCAGCCAAGTGAGCTATCCGGGACTAGCGGAAGAGACCCAGTACTTC
>TRBJ1-1|TRBV18|once|TRBD1
CASSPPGQPMNTEAFF
TGTGCCAGCTCGCCACCGGGACAGCCTATGAACACTGAAGCTTTCTTT
>TRBJ1-1|TRBV25-1|.|TRBD1
CASSLLQGAEAFF
TGTGCCAGCAGTCTACTACAGGGGGCTGAAGCTTTCTTT
>TRBJ1-4|TRBV3-1/TRBV3-2|.|.
CASSQMTGPNEKLFF
TGTGCCAGCAGCCAAATGACAGGCCCAAATGAAAAACTGTTTTTT
>TRBJ2-2|TRBV7-2|.|TRBD2
CASSLRGSFGGELFF
TGTGCCAGCAGCTTACGCGGGAGTTTCGGCGGGGAGCTGTTTTTT
>TRBJ2-6|TRBV9|.|.
CASSGLEGDVRSGANVLTF
TGTGCCAGCAGCGGGCTTGAGGGGGACGTTCGCTCTGGGGCCAACGTCCTGACTTTC